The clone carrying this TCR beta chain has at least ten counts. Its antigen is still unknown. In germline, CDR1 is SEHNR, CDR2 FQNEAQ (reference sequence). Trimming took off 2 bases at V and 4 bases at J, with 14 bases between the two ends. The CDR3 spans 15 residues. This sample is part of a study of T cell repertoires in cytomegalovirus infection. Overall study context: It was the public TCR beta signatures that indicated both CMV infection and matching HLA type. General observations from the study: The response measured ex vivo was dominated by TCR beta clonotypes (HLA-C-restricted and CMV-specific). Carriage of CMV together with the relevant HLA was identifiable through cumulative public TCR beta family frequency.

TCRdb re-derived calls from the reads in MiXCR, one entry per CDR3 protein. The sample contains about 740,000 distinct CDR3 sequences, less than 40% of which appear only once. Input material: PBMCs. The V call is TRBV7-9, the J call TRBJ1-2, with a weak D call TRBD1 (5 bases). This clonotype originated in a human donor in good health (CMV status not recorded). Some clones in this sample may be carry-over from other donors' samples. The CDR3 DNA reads TGTGCCAGCAGCTTACAACAGGAGGAGGTCTATGGCTACACCTTC. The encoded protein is CASSLQQEEVYGYTF.